These 9 T cell receptor beta chains came from one sample sequenced in a study of blood T cell repertoires in COVID-19. Repertoires were generated with immunoSEQ multiplex PCR, while TCRdb's copy carries only in-frame clones and drops some. The sample lists about 63,000 clones, roughly four fifths seen once, with 12% in the top ten. Sequencing used peripheral blood. Source of these receptors: a human donor in a cohort sampled during active COVID-19.

This sequence joins TRBV5-4 and TRBJ1-6; D remains unclear. V shed 4 bases and J shed 1 base, with 15 bases lying between them. The CDR3 has 17 amino acids. The germline V gene encodes CDR1 SGHNT and CDR2 YYREEE (reference sequence). As DNA, the CDR3 is TGTGCCAGCAGCCTACTACCCCCCAGATCCTATAATTCACCCCTCCACTTT. Encoded protein: CASSLLPPRSYNSPLHF.

The V call is TRBV27, the J call TRBJ1-1, with D perhaps TRBD1 (6 bases). V lost 0 bases to trimming and J lost 9 bases, with 8 bases between them. This CDR3 region has 12 residues. The germline gives CDR1 MNHEY, CDR2 SMNVEV (reference sequence). The CDR3 protein is CASSLSGGKAFF. The CDR3 DNA sequence: TGTGCCAGCAGTTTATCAGGGGGTAAAGCTTTCTTT.

The rearrangement uses TRBV11-2 and TRBJ1-2; a possible D gene is TRBD1 (6 bases). In germline, CDR1 is SGHAT, CDR2 FQNNGV. The CDR3 is 14 residues long. V gave up 2 bases and J gave up 3 bases, with 10 bases separating them. The CDR3 region is CASSLRAGDYGYTF. Here the CDR3 DNA reads TGTGCCAGCAGCTTAAGGGCAGGGGACTATGGCTACACCTTC. Full variable domain (remainder filled in from reference TRBV11-2 and TRBJ1-2): EAGVAQSPRYKIIEKRQSVAFWCNPISGHATLYWYQQILGQGPKLLIQFQNNGVVDDSQLPKDRFSAERLKGVDSTLKIQPAKLEDSAVYLCASSLRAGDYGYTFGSGTRLTVV.

The CDR3: CASSQVIGADGYTF. DNA of the CDR3: TGTGCCAGCAGCCAAGTTATAGGGGCTGATGGCTACACCTTC. The J gene is TRBJ1-2, the V gene TRBV4-2, with a possible D match to TRBD1 (5 bases). V lost 1 base to trimming and J lost 6 bases, with 12 bases between them. This CDR3 is 14 amino acids long. Germline CDR1 is LGHNA and CDR2 is YNFKEQ.

This clone occurred a few times. Germline is not matched at one junction end, which may reflect a read error. The gene calls are TRBV30 and TRBJ2-7; TRBD1 might be the D (6 bases). This CDR3 comprises 11 residues. The V gene's germline CDR1 is GTSNPN and CDR2 SVGIG (reference sequence). CDR3 sequence: CAWSVRGGHLF. In nucleotides, the CDR3 is TGTGCCTGGAGTGTACGTGGGGGACACCTATTC.

The rearrangement joins TRBV7-2 to TRBJ2-7; no reliable D call. V was pared by 2 bases and J by 1 base, with 9 bases between. The length of the CDR3 is 14 residues. Germline V gene sequence: CDR1 SGHTA, CDR2 FQGNSA. CDR3: CASSLIPRSYEQYF. As DNA, the CDR3 is TGTGCCAGCAGCTTAATTCCGAGGTCCTACGAGCAGTACTTC. Together with reference TRBV7-2 and TRBJ2-7, the CDR3 gives the full variable domain: GAGVSQSPSNKVTEKGKDVELRCDPISGHTALYWYRQSLGQGLEFLIYFQGNSAPDKSGLPSDRFSAERTGGSVSTLTIQRTQQEDSAVYLCASSLIPRSYEQYFGPGTRLTVT.

This chain connects TRBV19 to TRBJ2-3; TRBD1 might be the D (7 bases). The length of the CDR3 is 15 residues. Between the trimmed V and J ends, which lost 8 bases and 5 bases, there was a span of 20 bases. The V gene's germline CDR1 is LNHDA and CDR2 SQIVND (reference sequence). DNA of the CDR3: TGTGCCAGTTCTATCTCAGGGGGGTTTGGAGATACGCAGTATTTT. This translates into CASSISGGFGDTQYF.

V and J are TRBV14 and TRBJ2-7; D is undetermined. Trimming removed 0 bases from V and 4 bases from J, with 4 bases in between. The CDR3 has 12 residues. The V gene's germline CDR1 is SGHDN and CDR2 FVKESK. CDR3 loop: CASSQDIYEQYF. The CDR3 DNA is TGTGCCAGCAGCCAAGATATTTACGAGCAGTACTTC.

The V call is TRBV19, the J call TRBJ1-4; 7 nucleotides align to TRBD1. The CDR3 runs to 13 residues. Germline assignment: CDR1 LNHDA and CDR2 SQIVND (reference sequence). The V gene end was trimmed by 8 bases and the J gene end by 5 bases; junction bases not matched to a gene: 5. Here the CDR3 reads CASSDRLNEKLFF. The CDR3 region has the DNA TGTGCCAGTTCGGACAGGTTGAATGAAAAACTGTTTTTT.